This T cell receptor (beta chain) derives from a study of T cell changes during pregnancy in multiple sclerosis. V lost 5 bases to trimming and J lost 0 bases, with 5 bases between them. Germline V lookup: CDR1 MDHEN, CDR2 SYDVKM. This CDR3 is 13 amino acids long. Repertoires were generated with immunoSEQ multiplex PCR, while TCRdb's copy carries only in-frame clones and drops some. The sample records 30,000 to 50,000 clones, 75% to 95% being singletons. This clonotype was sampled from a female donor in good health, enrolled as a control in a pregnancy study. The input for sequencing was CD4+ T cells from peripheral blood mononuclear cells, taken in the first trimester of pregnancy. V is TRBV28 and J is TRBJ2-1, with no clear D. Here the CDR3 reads CASSGHSYNEQFF. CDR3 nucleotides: TGTGCCAGCAGTGGGCACTCCTACAATGAGCAGTTCTTC.